These 3 T cell receptor beta chains were all obtained from the same sample, sequenced in a study of cytomegalovirus exposure and HLA in healthy donors. This PCR relied on a set of 60 Vbeta primers and 13 Jbeta primers. The protocol was immunoSEQ multiplex PCR, while the TCRdb copy is restricted to in-frame clones and leaves out a portion. The sample has around 180,000 clones; around 78% are singletons. Source material: PBMCs. The receptors come from a woman aged 50 to 65 in good health and CMV-seropositive.

The rearrangement links TRBV12-1 to TRBJ1-6. TRBV12-1 is labeled a pseudogene. CDR3 length: 14 amino acids. In DNA form, the CDR3 reads TGTGCCAGCAGCCCGGGTCCCTATAATTCACCCCTCCACTTT. Translating gives CASSPGPYNSPLHF.

The rearrangement links TRBV5-5 to TRBJ2-2; D possibly corresponds to TRBD2 (5 bases). V lost 5 bases to trimming and J lost 5 bases, with 13 bases between them. Germline CDR1 SGHKS, CDR2 YYEKEE (reference sequence). CDR3 length: 14 residues. CDR3: CASRANRGTGELFF. CDR3 DNA sequence: TGTGCCAGCAGAGCGAATCGCGGGACCGGGGAGCTGTTTTTT.

This chain links TRBV2 with TRBJ1-2; 8 positions agree with TRBD1. Germline loops: CDR1 SNHLY, CDR2 FYNNEI. This CDR3 has 15 amino acids. V gave up 5 bases and J gave up 2 bases; unmatched junction bases: 7. CDR3 bases: TGTGCCAGCAGTAGGGGGACAGGACCAAACTATGGCTACACCTTC. Translation: CASSRGTGPNYGYTF.